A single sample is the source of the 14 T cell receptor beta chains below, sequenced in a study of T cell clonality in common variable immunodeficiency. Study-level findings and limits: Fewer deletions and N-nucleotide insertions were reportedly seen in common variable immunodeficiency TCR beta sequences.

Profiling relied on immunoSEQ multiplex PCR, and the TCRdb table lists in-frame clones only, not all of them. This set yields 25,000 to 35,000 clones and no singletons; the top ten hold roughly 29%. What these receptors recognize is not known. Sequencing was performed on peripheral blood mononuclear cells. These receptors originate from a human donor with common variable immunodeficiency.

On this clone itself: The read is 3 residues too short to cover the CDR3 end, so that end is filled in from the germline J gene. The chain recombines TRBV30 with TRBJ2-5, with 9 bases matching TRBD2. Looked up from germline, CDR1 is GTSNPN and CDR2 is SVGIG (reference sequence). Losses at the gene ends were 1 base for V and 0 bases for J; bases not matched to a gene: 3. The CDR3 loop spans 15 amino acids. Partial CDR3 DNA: TGTGCCTGGAGTGGGTTAGCGGGGGACCAAGAGACC. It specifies CAWSGLAGDQET. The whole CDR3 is CAWSGLAGDQETQYF.

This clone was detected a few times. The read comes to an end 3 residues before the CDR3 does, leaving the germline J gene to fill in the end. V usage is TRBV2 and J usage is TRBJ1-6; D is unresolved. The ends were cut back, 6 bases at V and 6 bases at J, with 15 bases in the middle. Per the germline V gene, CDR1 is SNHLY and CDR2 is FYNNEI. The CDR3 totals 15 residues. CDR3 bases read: TGTGCCAGCAGACGCGAAGCGGAAATTAATTCACCC. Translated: CASRREAEINSP. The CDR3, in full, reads CASRREAEINSPLHF.

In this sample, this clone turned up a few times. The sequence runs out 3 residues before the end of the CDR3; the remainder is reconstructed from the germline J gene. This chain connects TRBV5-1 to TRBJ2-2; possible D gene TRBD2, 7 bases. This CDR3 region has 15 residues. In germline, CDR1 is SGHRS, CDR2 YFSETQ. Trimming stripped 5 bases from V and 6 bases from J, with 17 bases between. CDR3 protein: CASSAGDSGAGELFF. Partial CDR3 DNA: TGCGCCAGCAGTGCGGGGGACTCAGGGGCCGGGGAG.

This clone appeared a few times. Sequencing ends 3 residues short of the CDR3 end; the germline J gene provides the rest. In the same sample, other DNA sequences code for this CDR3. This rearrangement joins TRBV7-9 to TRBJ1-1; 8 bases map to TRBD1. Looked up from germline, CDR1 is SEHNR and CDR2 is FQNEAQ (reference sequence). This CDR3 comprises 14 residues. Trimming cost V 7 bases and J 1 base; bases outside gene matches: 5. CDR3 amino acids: CASIETGANTEAFF. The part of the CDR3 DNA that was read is TGTGCCAGCATTGAGACAGGGGCGAACACTGAA.

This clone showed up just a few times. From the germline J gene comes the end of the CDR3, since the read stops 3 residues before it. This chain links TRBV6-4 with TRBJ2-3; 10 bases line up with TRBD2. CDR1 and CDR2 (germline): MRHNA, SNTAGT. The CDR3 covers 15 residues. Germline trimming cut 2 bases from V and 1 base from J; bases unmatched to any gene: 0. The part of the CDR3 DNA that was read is TGTGCCAGCAGTGACACTAGCGGGGGCACAGATACG. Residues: CASSDTSGGTDT. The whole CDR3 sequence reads CASSDTSGGTDTQYF.

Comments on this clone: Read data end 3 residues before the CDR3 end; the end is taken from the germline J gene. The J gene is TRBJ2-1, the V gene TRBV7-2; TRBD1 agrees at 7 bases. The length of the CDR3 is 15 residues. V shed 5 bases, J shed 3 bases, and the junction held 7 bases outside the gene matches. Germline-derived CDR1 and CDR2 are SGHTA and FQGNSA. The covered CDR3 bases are TGTGCCAGCAGCCCCATGGGACAGAACTACAATGAG. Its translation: CASSPMGQNYNE. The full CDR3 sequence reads CASSPMGQNYNEQFF.

This CDR3 is CASSLIENYGYTF. The covered CDR3 bases are TGTGCCAGCAGCTTAATAGAGAACTATGGC. This chain links TRBV7-2 with TRBJ1-2; D call uncertain. With the read ending 3 residues before the CDR3 end, the germline J gene is used to fill in that end. V was shortened by 2 bases and J by 2 bases, with 6 bases between the two germline ends. The germline V gene has CDR1 SGHTA and CDR2 FQGNSA. This CDR3 has 13 amino acids.

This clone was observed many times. The part of the CDR3 DNA that was read is TGCGCCAGCAGTGACAGATTAAGCGGGGAG. It translates to CASSDRLSGE. From start to end, the CDR3 is CASSDRLSGELFF. The gene calls are TRBV10-1 and TRBJ2-2; no reliable D call. The read ends 3 residues shy of where the CDR3 ends; the end is completed using the germline J gene. V lost 3 bases, J lost 7 bases, and 9 bases lay in between. The CDR3 covers 13 residues. Germline CDR1 is WNHNN and CDR2 is SYGVQD (reference sequence).

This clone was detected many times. This CDR3 reads CSVSRGHTEAFF. The DNA read from the CDR3 is TGCAGCGTGTCCAGGGGGCACACTGAA. V is TRBV29-1 and J is TRBJ1-1, with 8 bases matching TRBD1. The read is 3 residues too short to cover the CDR3 end, so that end is filled in from the germline J gene. Per germline, CDR1 SQVTM and CDR2 ANQGSEA. V was pared by 6 bases and J by 3 bases, with 3 bases of the junction left unmatched. There are 12 residues in the CDR3.

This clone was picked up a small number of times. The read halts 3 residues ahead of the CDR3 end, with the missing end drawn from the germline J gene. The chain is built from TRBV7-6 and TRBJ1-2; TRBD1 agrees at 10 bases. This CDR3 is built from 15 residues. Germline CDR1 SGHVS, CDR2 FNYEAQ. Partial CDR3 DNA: TGTGCCAGCAGCTCAGCACGACAGGGGGCGGGCGGC. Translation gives CASSSARQGAGG. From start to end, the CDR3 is CASSSARQGAGGYTF.

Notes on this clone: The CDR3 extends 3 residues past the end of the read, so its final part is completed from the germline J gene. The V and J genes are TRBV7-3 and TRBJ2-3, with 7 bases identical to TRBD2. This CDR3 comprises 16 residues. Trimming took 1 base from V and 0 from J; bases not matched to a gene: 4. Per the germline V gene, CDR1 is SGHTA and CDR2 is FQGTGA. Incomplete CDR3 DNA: TGTGCCAGCAGCTTAATGGGGGGGGAGAGCACAGATACG. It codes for CASSLMGGESTDT. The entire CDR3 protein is CASSLMGGESTDTQYF.

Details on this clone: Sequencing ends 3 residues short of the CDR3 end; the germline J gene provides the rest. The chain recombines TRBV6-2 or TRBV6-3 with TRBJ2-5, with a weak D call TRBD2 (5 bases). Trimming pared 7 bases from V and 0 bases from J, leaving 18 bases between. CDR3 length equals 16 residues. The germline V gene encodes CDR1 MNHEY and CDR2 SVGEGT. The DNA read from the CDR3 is TGTGCCAGCACCATAGGACTCTCAACGTACCAAGAGACC. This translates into CASTIGLSTYQET. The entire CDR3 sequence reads CASTIGLSTYQETQYF.

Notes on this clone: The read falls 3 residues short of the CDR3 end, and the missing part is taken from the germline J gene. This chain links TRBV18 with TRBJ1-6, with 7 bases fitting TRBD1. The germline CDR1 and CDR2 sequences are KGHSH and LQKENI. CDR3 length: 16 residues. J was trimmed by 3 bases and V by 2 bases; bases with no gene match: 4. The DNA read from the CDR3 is TGTGCCAGCTCACCATCCCAGGGGGGCTATAATTCACCC. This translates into CASSPSQGGYNSP. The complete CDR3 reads CASSPSQGGYNSPLHF.

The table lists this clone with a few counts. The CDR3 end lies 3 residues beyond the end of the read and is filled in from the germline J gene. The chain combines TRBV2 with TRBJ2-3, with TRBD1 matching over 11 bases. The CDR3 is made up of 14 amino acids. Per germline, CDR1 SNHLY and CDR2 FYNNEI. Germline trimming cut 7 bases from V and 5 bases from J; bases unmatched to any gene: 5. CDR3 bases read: TGTGCCAGCATTCCGGGACAGGGGGGAGATACG. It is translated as CASIPGQGGDT. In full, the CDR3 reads CASIPGQGGDTQYF.